Shown below are 23 T cell receptor beta chains from a single sample sequenced in a study of blood T cells in healthy people across ages. Then a second PCR, running roughly 6 to 11 cycles, was carried out with a sample-barcoded 5' primer and a J-beta primer mix. MiXCR was run by TCRdb on the 5' RACE reads, yielding one entry per CDR3 protein. In the table there are approximately 700,000 distinct CDR3 sequences, less than 40% of which are singletons. Material for sequencing was blood. Every receptor here comes from a woman of 80 years or more in good health.

This clonotype was counted ten times or more. The CDR3 loop is CASRTASTDTQYF. The CDR3 bases are TGTGCCAGCAGAACGGCTAGCACAGATACGCAGTATTTT. The chain uses TRBV12-3 or TRBV12-4 and TRBJ2-3; no definite D call. Trimming pared 6 bases from V and 0 bases from J, leaving 7 bases between. The CDR3 runs to 13 residues.

The rearrangement links TRBV7-8 to TRBJ2-3; 14 bases line up with TRBD2. The CDR3 spans 16 residues. The ends lost 2 bases at V and 4 bases at J; junction bases unmatched: 2. Per germline, CDR1 SGHVS and CDR2 FQNEAQ. The CDR3 loop is CASSLQGLAGADTQYF. The CDR3 nucleotides read TGTGCCAGCAGCTTACAGGGACTAGCGGGGGCAGATACGCAGTATTTT.

This clonotype has a count of ten or more. The rearrangement joins TRBV12-3 or TRBV12-4 to TRBJ1-6, with D perhaps TRBD1 (5 bases). V was trimmed by 4 bases and J by 0 bases, leaving 7 bases between them. The CDR3 length is 15 residues. The CDR3 coding sequence is TGTGCCAGCAGTTCCAGGGACTCCTATAATTCACCCCTCCACTTT. Translating it yields CASSSRDSYNSPLHF.

As regards this clonotype: Given a much more abundant clone one base away, this may be a read error. The chain employs TRBV7-2 and TRBJ1-2, with D perhaps TRBD1 (5 bases). Between the trimmed V and J ends, which lost 2 bases and 4 bases, there was a span of 11 bases. This CDR3 is built from 14 residues. Germline CDR1 reads SGHTA; CDR2 reads FQGNSA. The CDR3 is CASSLRDAGYGYTF. In DNA, the CDR3 is TGTGCCAGCAGCTTAAGGGACGCTGGCTATGGCTACACCTTC.

In its sample, this clonotype was seen many times. One base away lies a much larger clone, so this may be a sequencing read error. J is TRBJ2-1 and V is TRBV5-1; D is unresolved. The CDR3 runs to 15 residues. Germline V gene lookup returns CDR1 SGHRS and CDR2 YFSETQ. Trimming removed 4 bases from V and 2 bases from J, with 13 bases in between. The CDR3 loop reads CASSKTARPYNEQFF. Here the CDR3 DNA reads TGCGCCAGCAGCAAAACTGCGCGCCCCTACAATGAGCAGTTCTTC.

This clonotype came up many times. A much larger clone differs by one base, so this may be a read error. This rearrangement joins TRBV28 to TRBJ2-7, with D unclear. The V and J ends lost 6 bases and 3 bases respectively, with 3 bases between them. This CDR3 comprises 10 residues. Germline CDR1 is MDHEN and CDR2 is SYDVKM. As DNA, the CDR3 is TGTGCCAGCAGCTGCTACGAGCAGTACTTC. It codes for CASSCYEQYF. Looking up the rest from reference TRBV28 and TRBJ2-7 gives the full variable domain: DVKVTQSSRYLVKRTGEKVFLECVQDMDHENMFWYRQDPGLGLRLIYFSYDVKMKEKGDIPEGYSVSREKKERFSLILESASTNQTSMYLCASSCYEQYFGPGTRLTVT.

V usage is TRBV5-1 and J usage is TRBJ1-2; D not certain. V was clipped by 0 bases and J by 4 bases, with 13 bases between them. This CDR3 is built from 15 residues. In germline, CDR1 is SGHRS, CDR2 YFSETQ. CDR3 sequence reads: CASSLVSTSTYGYTF. DNA for the CDR3: TGCGCCAGCAGCTTGGTGTCGACTTCGACCTATGGCTACACCTTC.

This clonotype has a count of ten or more. J is TRBJ1-1 and V is TRBV7-2, with 9 nucleotides matching TRBD1. V shed 5 bases and J 4 bases; nucleotides not matched to a gene: 5. The germline V gene has CDR1 SGHTA and CDR2 FQGNSA. The CDR3 sequence is 14 residues long. The CDR3 region has the DNA TGTGCCAGCAGCAGCCGACAGGGGGGCACTGAAGCTTTCTTT. This translates into CASSSRQGGTEAFF.

This clonotype was counted ten times or more. The chain uses TRBV9 and TRBJ2-3; D is unresolved. V was pared by 0 bases and J by 5 bases, with 13 bases between. Germline V gene lookup returns CDR1 SGDLS and CDR2 YYNGEE. This CDR3 is 15 amino acids long. CDR3: CASSVVGTSGDTQYF. CDR3 bases: TGTGCCAGCAGCGTAGTGGGAACCAGTGGAGATACGCAGTATTTT.

This clonotype was picked up a small number of times. The V call is TRBV7-2, the J call TRBJ2-2; TRBD1 matches at 8 bases. CDR3 length: 16 residues. Germline trimming cut 2 bases from V and 2 bases from J; bases unmatched to any gene: 4. Germline CDR1 SGHTA, CDR2 FQGNSA. The CDR3, as DNA: TGTGCCAGCAGCTTAAGACAGGGGCCTAACACCGGGGAGCTGTTTTTT. The encoded protein is CASSLRQGPNTGELFF.

This chain connects TRBV28 to TRBJ1-6, with D possibly TRBD1 on 6 matching bases. V dropped 3 bases and J dropped 10 bases, with 13 bases sitting between them. CDR1 MDHEN and CDR2 SYDVKM come from the germline V gene. The CDR3 contains 14 residues. For the CDR3, the DNA is TGTGCCAGCAGTTTGAACAGGGTGACCTCACCCCTCCACTTT. Protein product: CASSLNRVTSPLHF.

V gene TRBV6-4 combines with J gene TRBJ2-1; TRBD2 matches at 15 bases. The CDR3 length is 21 residues. CDR1 and CDR2 from the germline V gene are MRHNA and SNTAGT. Losses at the gene ends were 4 bases for V and 0 bases for J; bases not matched to a gene: 13. The CDR3 DNA reads as TGTGCCAGCAGTGCTTCGGGGGGACTAGCGGGGGGAAAGAGCTCCTACAATGAGCAGTTCTTC. As protein: CASSASGGLAGGKSSYNEQFF.

This clonotype came up a few times. This chain uses TRBV19 with TRBJ1-2; D is ambiguous. Between the trimmed V and J ends, which lost 2 bases and 4 bases, there was a span of 14 bases. CDR1 is LNHDA, CDR2 SQIVND, per germline (reference sequence). This CDR3 region has 15 residues. This chain's CDR3 is CASSINGVRLYGYTF. The CDR3 bases are TGTGCCAGTAGTATAAACGGGGTGAGACTCTATGGCTACACCTTC.

This clonotype was seen just once. The rearrangement joins TRBV7-2 to TRBJ2-1; 9 bases align to TRBD2. From germline, CDR1 is SGHTA and CDR2 FQGNSA. This CDR3 is 16 amino acids long. With V trimmed by 2 bases and J by 8 bases, 10 bases remained unmatched. CDR3 sequence (DNA): TGTGCCAGCAGCTTAATCGGGACTAGCCCATTCGATGAGCAGTTCTTC. Amino acid sequence: CASSLIGTSPFDEQFF.

V and J are TRBV6-1 and TRBJ1-1, with a weak D call TRBD1 (6 bases). Germline CDR1 reads MNHNS; CDR2 reads SASEGT. Trimming removed 5 bases at V and 6 bases at J, with 13 bases between. There are 13 residues in the CDR3. This CDR3 is CASSHTGSPEAFF. The CDR3 DNA follows: TGTGCCAGCAGTCATACAGGGTCCCCTGAAGCTTTCTTT.

This clonotype was found many times. V and J are TRBV7-3 and TRBJ2-3; tentative D call: TRBD1 (5 bases). Trimming pared 5 bases from V and 4 bases from J, leaving 10 bases between. Germline V gene sequence: CDR1 SGHTA, CDR2 FQGTGA. The CDR3 totals 13 residues. The CDR3 DNA reads TGTGCCAGCAGCCCCACAGGACCAGATACGCAGTATTTT. Translated, it gives CASSPTGPDTQYF.

This clonotype was detected a few times. The V gene is TRBV7-9, the J gene TRBJ2-1; TRBD1 aligns across 8 bases. CDR1 and CDR2 from the germline V gene are SEHNR and FQNEAQ (reference sequence). The trim removed 4 bases at V and 8 bases at J, leaving 10 bases unmatched. The CDR3 covers 15 residues. The DNA for the CDR3 is TGTGCCAGCAGCTCTGGACAGGGAGGTGATCATGAGCAGTTCTTC. Translating it yields CASSSGQGGDHEQFF.

This clonotype was observed a few times. Given a much more abundant clone one base away, this may be a read error. This chain links TRBV7-2 with TRBJ2-5, with D perhaps TRBD2 (7 bases). The CDR3 is made up of 17 amino acids. V was pared by 5 bases and J by 7 bases, with 26 bases between. Germline V gene sequence: CDR1 SGHTA, CDR2 FQGNSA. Here the CDR3 DNA reads TGTGCCAGCAGCATCGTCCCGGGGGGCCTAGGAGGAGGGACCCAGTACTTC. It yields the protein CASSIVPGGLGGGTQYF.

This clonotype was seen ten or more times. The J gene is TRBJ1-4, the V gene TRBV4-1; D may be TRBD1 (5 bases). Germline-derived CDR1 and CDR2 are MGHRA and YSYEKL. This CDR3 has 15 amino acids. Trimming shortened V by 1 base and J by 4 bases, and 10 bases separated the two germline ends. This CDR3 is CASSQVGQGNEKLFF. The CDR3 DNA is TGCGCCAGCAGCCAAGTCGGTCAGGGTAATGAAAAACTGTTTTTT.

In its sample, this clonotype was seen many times. For the CDR3, the DNA is TGCGCCAGCAGCCAAGGGATTGGAAACACAGATACGCAGTATTTT. Protein: CASSQGIGNTDTQYF. V and J are TRBV4-3 and TRBJ2-3; D is unresolved. Between the trimmed V and J ends, which lost 1 base and 2 bases, there was a span of 10 bases. Looked up from germline, CDR1 is LGHNA and CDR2 is YSLEER. The length of the CDR3 is 15 residues.

This clonotype was seen a handful of times. This chain connects TRBV2 to TRBJ2-1; 10 positions match TRBD2. CDR1 and CDR2 (germline): SNHLY, FYNNEI. V was pared by 10 bases and J by 4 bases, with 4 bases of the junction left unmatched. This CDR3 has 13 residues. The chain's CDR3 is CAITSGDYNEQFF. For the CDR3, the DNA is TGTGCCATAACTAGCGGGGATTACAATGAGCAGTTCTTC.

This clonotype was counted many times. V usage is TRBV5-1 and J usage is TRBJ1-2; possibly TRBD1 for D (5 bases). V was shortened by 3 bases and J by 2 bases, with 17 bases between the two germline ends. This CDR3 has 16 residues. CDR1 is SGHRS, CDR2 YFSETQ, per germline. The CDR3 nucleotides read TGCGCCAGCAGCTGGTCAGTCAGGGACCAAAACTATGGCTACACCTTC. Amino acids: CASSWSVRDQNYGYTF.

The chain employs TRBV7-9 and TRBJ1-5; D is undetermined. The germline V gene encodes CDR1 SEHNR and CDR2 FQNEAQ (reference sequence). CDR3 length equals 14 residues. Trimming removed 4 bases at V and 7 bases at J, with 14 bases between. CDR3 sequence: CASSSSLGRQPQHF. The CDR3 DNA reads TGTGCCAGCAGCTCGTCCCTGGGCCGACAGCCCCAGCATTTT.